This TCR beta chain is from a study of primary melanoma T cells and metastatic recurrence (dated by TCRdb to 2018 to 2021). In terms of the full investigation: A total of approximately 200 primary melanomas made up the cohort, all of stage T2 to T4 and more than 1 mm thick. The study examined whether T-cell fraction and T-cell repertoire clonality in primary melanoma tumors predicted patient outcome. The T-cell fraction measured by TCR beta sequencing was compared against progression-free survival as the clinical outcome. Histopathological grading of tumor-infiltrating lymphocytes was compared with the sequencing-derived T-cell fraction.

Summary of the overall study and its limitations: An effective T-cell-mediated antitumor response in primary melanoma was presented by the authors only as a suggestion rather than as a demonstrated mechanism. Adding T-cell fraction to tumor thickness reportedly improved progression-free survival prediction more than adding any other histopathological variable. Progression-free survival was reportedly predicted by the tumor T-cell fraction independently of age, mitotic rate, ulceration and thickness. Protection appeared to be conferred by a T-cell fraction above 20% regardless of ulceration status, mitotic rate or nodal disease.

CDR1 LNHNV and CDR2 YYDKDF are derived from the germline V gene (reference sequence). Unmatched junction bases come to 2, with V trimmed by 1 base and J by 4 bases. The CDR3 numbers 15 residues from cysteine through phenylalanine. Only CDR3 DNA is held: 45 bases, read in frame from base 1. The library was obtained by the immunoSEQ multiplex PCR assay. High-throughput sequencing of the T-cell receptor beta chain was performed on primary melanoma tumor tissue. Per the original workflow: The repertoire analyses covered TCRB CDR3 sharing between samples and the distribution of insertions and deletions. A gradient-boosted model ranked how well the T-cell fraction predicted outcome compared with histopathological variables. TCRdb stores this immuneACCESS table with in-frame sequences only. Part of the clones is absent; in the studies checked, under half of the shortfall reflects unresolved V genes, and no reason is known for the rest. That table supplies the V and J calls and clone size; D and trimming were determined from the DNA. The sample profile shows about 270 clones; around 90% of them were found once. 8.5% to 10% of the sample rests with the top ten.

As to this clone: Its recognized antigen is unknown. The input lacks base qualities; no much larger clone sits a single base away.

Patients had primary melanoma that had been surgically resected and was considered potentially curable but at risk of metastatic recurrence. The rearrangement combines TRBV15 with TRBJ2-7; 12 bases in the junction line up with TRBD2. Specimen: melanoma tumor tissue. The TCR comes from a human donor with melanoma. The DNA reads TGTGCCACCAGCAGAGCAGGGACTAGCGGGTACGAGCAGTACTTC. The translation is CATSRAGTSGYEQYF.